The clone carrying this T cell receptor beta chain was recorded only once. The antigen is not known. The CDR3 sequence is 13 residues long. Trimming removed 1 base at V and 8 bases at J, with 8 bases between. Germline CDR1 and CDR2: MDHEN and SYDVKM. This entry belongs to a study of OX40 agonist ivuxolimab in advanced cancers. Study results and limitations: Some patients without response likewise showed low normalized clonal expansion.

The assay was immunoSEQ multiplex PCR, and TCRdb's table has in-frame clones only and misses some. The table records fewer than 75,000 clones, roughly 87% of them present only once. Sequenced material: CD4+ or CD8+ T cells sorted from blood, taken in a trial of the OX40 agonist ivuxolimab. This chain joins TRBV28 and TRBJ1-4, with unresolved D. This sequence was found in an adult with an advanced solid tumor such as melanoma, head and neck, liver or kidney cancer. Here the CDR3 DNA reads TGTGCCAGCAGTTTATCCGGGAGAGAAAAACTGTTTTTT. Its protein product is CASSLSGREKLFF. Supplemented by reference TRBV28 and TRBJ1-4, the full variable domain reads DVKVTQSSRYLVKRTGEKVFLECVQDMDHENMFWYRQDPGLGLRLIYFSYDVKMKEKGDIPEGYSVSREKKERFSLILESASTNQTSMYLCASSLSGREKLFFGSGTQLSVL.